This entry lists 21 T cell receptor beta chains sequenced from one sample in a study of vaccination effects on CD4 cells after COVID-19. For these TCRs, the target antigens are not known. Profiling relied on immunoSEQ multiplex PCR, and the TCRdb table lists in-frame clones only, not all of them. The profile covers tens of thousands of clones, with roughly 79% appearing a single time and about 3.2% taken by the ten largest. ViraFEST used viral peptide pools to expand antigen-specific CD4+ T cells before sequencing. CD4+ T cells were isolated after less than 13 days of culture. None of the vaccinated had previously contracted SARS-CoV-2, and their nucleocapsid antibodies tested negative. This sample comprised CD4+ T cells from PBMCs cultured with HCoV-NL63 spike peptides, obtained before COVID-19 vaccination. These receptor sequences come from a human donor who received a COVID-19 vaccine.

A single count supports this clone. This chain uses TRBV7-3 with TRBJ2-3; D remains unclear. This CDR3 contains 12 residues. Germline assignment: CDR1 SGHTA and CDR2 FQGTGA. Trimming took 5 bases from V and 0 from J, leaving 3 bases between them. The CDR3 sequence: CASSGSTDTQYF. CDR3 DNA sequence: TGTGCCAGCAGCGGGAGCACAGATACGCAGTATTTT.

The chain links TRBV6-5 to TRBJ2-3, with 8 bases fitting TRBD1. J was trimmed by 6 bases and V by 4 bases; bases with no gene match: 3. In germline, CDR1 is MNHEY, CDR2 SVGAGI. The CDR3 covers 13 residues. Written as DNA, the CDR3 is TGTGCCAGCAGTTCCGGACAGGGCGATACGCAGTATTTT. This translates into CASSSGQGDTQYF.

This clone showed up just once. The chain couples TRBV4-3 to TRBJ2-3; TRBD2 matches 9 bases. The trim removed 0 bases at V and 5 bases at J, leaving 18 bases unmatched. Germline-derived CDR1 and CDR2 are LGHNA and YSLEER. CDR3 length: 20 amino acids. CDR3 residues: CASSQDFGVSAGGLRDTQYF. In nucleotides, the CDR3 is TGCGCCAGCAGCCAAGATTTCGGAGTCAGTGCGGGGGGGCTCAGAGATACGCAGTATTTT.

The rearrangement uses TRBV2 and TRBJ2-2; weak D call: TRBD2 (7 bases). The CDR3 length is 16 residues. V was pared by 5 bases and J by 2 bases, with 15 bases between. Per the germline V gene, CDR1 is SNHLY and CDR2 is FYNNEI. In DNA form, the CDR3 reads TGTGCCAGCAGTTCCGAGAGGGGGGGTAACACCGGGGAGCTGTTTTTT. Amino acid sequence: CASSSERGGNTGELFF.

In DNA form, the CDR3 reads TGTGCCAGTAGTCCCCAATTAGGGGGCGTCACAGATACGCAGTATTTT. It yields the protein CASSPQLGGVTDTQYF. V is TRBV19 and J is TRBJ2-3; TRBD1 aligns across 7 bases. The CDR3 contains 16 residues. CDR1 LNHDA and CDR2 SQIVND come from the germline V gene (reference sequence). Unmatched junction bases numbered 10, after V lost 5 bases and J lost 2 bases.

The chain uses TRBV13 and TRBJ1-2; no firm D call. Between the trimmed V and J ends, which lost 0 bases and 0 bases, there was a span of 11 bases. Germline V lookup: CDR1 PRHDT, CDR2 FYEKMQ (reference sequence). CDR3 length: 16 amino acids. The chain's CDR3 is CASSLGPPPANYGYTF. CDR3 nucleotide sequence: TGTGCCAGCAGCTTAGGGCCGCCTCCGGCTAACTATGGCTACACCTTC.

The chain has TRBV19 and TRBJ2-5; 7 bases are shared with TRBD1. The CDR3 sequence is 15 residues long. The trim removed 6 bases at V and 3 bases at J, leaving 10 bases unmatched. The V gene's germline CDR1 is LNHDA and CDR2 SQIVND (reference sequence). The CDR3 loop reads CASRPGRQGEETQYF. CDR3 bases: TGTGCCAGTAGGCCGGGTCGACAGGGCGAAGAGACCCAGTACTTC.

This clone was recorded a few times. Relative to the germline gene, one junction end is altered; a read error may explain this. This chain connects TRBV7-3 to TRBJ1-4; perhaps TRBD1 as D (5 bases). This CDR3 contains 15 residues. CDR1 and CDR2 from the germline V gene are SGHTA and FQGTGA. The DNA for the CDR3 is TGTGCCAGCACCTTAAGACAGATTCTGAATGAAAAACTGTTTTTT. Encoded protein: CASTLRQILNEKLFF.

J is TRBJ1-1 and V is TRBV19, with a possible D match to TRBD1 (6 bases). Germline V gene sequence: CDR1 LNHDA, CDR2 SQIVND (reference sequence). The CDR3 runs to 12 residues. V dropped 4 bases and J dropped 7 bases, with 10 bases sitting between them. The CDR3 DNA is TGTGCCAGTAGTACACAGGGTTTTGAAGCTTTCTTT. Translated: CASSTQGFEAFF.

The rearrangement joins TRBV5-6 to TRBJ2-2; no clear D. CDR3 length equals 14 residues. Trimming left V 2 bases short and J 3 bases short, with 8 bases between. The germline V gene has CDR1 SGHDT and CDR2 YYEEEE. The CDR3 sequence: CASSFGWHTGELFF. As DNA, the CDR3 is TGTGCCAGCAGCTTTGGGTGGCACACCGGGGAGCTGTTTTTT.

The chain joins TRBV5-4 to TRBJ2-3, with TRBD2 matching over 9 bases. The CDR3 consists of 16 residues. V lost 4 bases, J lost 2 bases, and 8 bases stayed unmatched. Germline V lookup: CDR1 SGHNT, CDR2 YYREEE (reference sequence). In nucleotides, the CDR3 is TGTGCCAGCAGCATATTAGCGGGGGCCCTCACAGATACGCAGTATTTT. It is translated as CASSILAGALTDTQYF. Supplemented by reference TRBV5-4 and TRBJ2-3, the full variable domain reads ETGVTQSPTHLIKTRGQQVTLRCSSQSGHNTVSWYQQALGQGPQFIFQYYREEENGRGNFPPRFSGLQFPNYSSELNVNALELDDSALYLCASSILAGALTDTQYFGPGTRLTVL.

Here the CDR3 reads CASSGRDHNSPLHF. CDR3 nucleotide sequence: TGTGCCAGCAGCGGCCGGGACCATAATTCACCCCTCCACTTT. The rearrangement joins TRBV5-6 to TRBJ1-6; a weak D match, TRBD1 (5 bases). Trimming cost V 4 bases and J 5 bases, with 10 bases left between them. From germline, CDR1 is SGHDT and CDR2 YYEEEE. The CDR3 has 14 residues. The full variable domain, completed using reference TRBV5-6 and TRBJ1-6, is DAGVTQSPTHLIKTRGQQVTLRCSPKSGHDTVSWYQQALGQGPQFIFQYYEEEERQRGNFPDRFSGHQFPNYSSELNVNALLLGDSALYLCASSGRDHNSPLHFGNGTRLTVT.

The CDR3 here is CACRKVGGYTF. CDR3 DNA: TGTGCCTGCCGAAAAGTGGGGGGCTACACCTTC. The gene calls are TRBV30 and TRBJ1-2; D gene unclear. Trimming removed 6 bases at V and 8 bases at J, with 13 bases between. There are 11 residues in the CDR3. Germline lookup yields CDR1 GTSNPN and CDR2 SVGIG (reference sequence).

This clone was observed once. The V gene is TRBV7-2, the J gene TRBJ2-1, with no clear D. The CDR3 totals 14 residues. Per the germline V gene, CDR1 is SGHTA and CDR2 is FQGNSA. V shed 1 base and J shed 4 bases, with 8 bases lying between them. CDR3 nucleotide sequence: TGTGCCAGCAGCTTAGGTGTCGGTTACAATGAGCAGTTCTTC. This gives the protein CASSLGVGYNEQFF.

The chain joins TRBV9 to TRBJ1-6; the D is unclear. Trimming took 7 bases from V and 6 from J, leaving 11 bases between them. CDR3 size: 13 residues. Germline loops: CDR1 SGDLS, CDR2 YYNGEE. CDR3 coding DNA: TGTGCCAGCGCGAGCACGGGTAATTCACCCCTCCACTTT. This translates into CASASTGNSPLHF.

The J gene is TRBJ1-4, the V gene TRBV12-3 or TRBV12-4; D is undetermined. The CDR3 sequence is 13 residues long. V gave up 6 bases and J gave up 2 bases, with 7 bases separating them. DNA of the CDR3: TGTGCCAGCAGGGGTTTGACTAATGAAAAACTGTTTTTT. Its translation: CASRGLTNEKLFF.

J is TRBJ1-1 and V is TRBV7-9, with D possibly being TRBD1 (5 bases). This CDR3 is 14 amino acids long. Per the germline V gene, CDR1 is SEHNR and CDR2 is FQNEAQ (reference sequence). Trimming took off 2 bases at V and 3 bases at J, with 10 bases between the two ends. The CDR3 nucleotides are TGTGCCAGCAGCTTAACTCGGGGGGACACTGAAGCTTTCTTT. Protein sequence: CASSLTRGDTEAFF.

The chain employs TRBV18 and TRBJ2-1; 8 bases line up with TRBD2. The CDR3 consists of 16 residues. Germline V gene lookup returns CDR1 KGHSH and CDR2 LQKENI. J gave up 4 bases and V 1 base, and 6 bases lay outside the gene matches. CDR3 in DNA: TGTGCCAGCTCACCACGAGCGGGGGCCCTTTACAATGAGCAGTTCTTC. This encodes CASSPRAGALYNEQFF.

This CDR3 is CASSLITGLALAKNIQYF. The CDR3 DNA reads as TGCGCCAGCAGCTTGATTACAGGACTGGCGTTGGCCAAAAACATTCAGTACTTC. This chain uses TRBV5-1 with TRBJ2-4, with D perhaps TRBD1 or TRBD2 (5 bases each). Germline V gene sequence: CDR1 SGHRS, CDR2 YFSETQ. The V gene lost 1 base and the J gene lost 1 base, with 18 bases spanning the gap. The CDR3 covers 18 residues. Together with reference TRBV5-1 and TRBJ2-4, the CDR3 gives the full variable domain: KAGVTQTPRYLIKTRGQQVTLSCSPISGHRSVSWYQQTPGQGLQFLFEYFSETQRNKGNFPGRFSGRQFSNSRSEMNVSTLELGDSALYLCASSLITGLALAKNIQYFGAGTRLSVL.

The chain has TRBV19 and TRBJ2-5, with D hard to call. Germline CDR1 LNHDA, CDR2 SQIVND (reference sequence). The length of the CDR3 is 12 residues. Trimming stripped 1 base from V and 5 bases from J, with 5 bases between. The CDR3 is CASSIAGETQYF. The CDR3 DNA sequence: TGTGCCAGTAGTATAGCCGGCGAGACCCAGTACTTC.

This clone was counted a few times. The chain joins TRBV5-4 to TRBJ1-2, with D unclear. The germline CDR1 and CDR2 sequences are SGHNT and YYREEE (reference sequence). Between the trimmed V and J ends, which lost 4 bases and 4 bases, there was a span of 11 bases. The CDR3 is made up of 13 amino acids. The CDR3 DNA is TGTGCCAGCAGCGGGAAACCACTCTATGGCTACACCTTC. Translating it yields CASSGKPLYGYTF.